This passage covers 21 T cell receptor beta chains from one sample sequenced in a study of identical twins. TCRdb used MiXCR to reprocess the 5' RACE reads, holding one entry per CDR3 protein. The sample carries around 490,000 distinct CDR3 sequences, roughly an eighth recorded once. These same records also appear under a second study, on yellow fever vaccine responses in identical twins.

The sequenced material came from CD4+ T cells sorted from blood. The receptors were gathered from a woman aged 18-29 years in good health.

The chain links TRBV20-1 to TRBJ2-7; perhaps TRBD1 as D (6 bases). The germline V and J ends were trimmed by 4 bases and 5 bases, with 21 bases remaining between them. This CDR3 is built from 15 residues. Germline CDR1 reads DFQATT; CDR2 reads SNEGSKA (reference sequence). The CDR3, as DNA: TGCAGTGCTATAGCCGGGGACAACGCCGCCGACGAGCAGTACTTC. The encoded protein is CSAIAGDNAADEQYF.

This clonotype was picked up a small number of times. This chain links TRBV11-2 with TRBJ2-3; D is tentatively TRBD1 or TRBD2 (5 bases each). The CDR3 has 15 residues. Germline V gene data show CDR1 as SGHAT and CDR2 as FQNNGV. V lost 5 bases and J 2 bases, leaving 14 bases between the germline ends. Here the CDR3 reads CASSPPGRPTDTQYF. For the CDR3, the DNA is TGTGCCAGCAGCCCACCGGGACGGCCCACAGATACGCAGTATTTT. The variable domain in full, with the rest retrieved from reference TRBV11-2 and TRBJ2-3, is EAGVAQSPRYKIIEKRQSVAFWCNPISGHATLYWYQQILGQGPKLLIQFQNNGVVDDSQLPKDRFSAERLKGVDSTLKIQPAKLEDSAVYLCASSPPGRPTDTQYFGPGTRLTVL.

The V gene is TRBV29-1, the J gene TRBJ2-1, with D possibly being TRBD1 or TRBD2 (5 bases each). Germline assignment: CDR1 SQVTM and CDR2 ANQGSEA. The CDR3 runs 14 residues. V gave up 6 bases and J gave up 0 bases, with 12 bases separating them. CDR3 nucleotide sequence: TGCAGCGTAGGGACGCCACCCTCCTACAATGAGCAGTTCTTC. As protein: CSVGTPPSYNEQFF.

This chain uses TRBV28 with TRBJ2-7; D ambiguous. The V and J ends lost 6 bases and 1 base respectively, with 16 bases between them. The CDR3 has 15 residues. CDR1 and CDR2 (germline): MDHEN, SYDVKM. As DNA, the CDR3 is TGTGCCAGCAGCCCCGGTGGGTGGGGATCCTACGAGCAGTACTTC. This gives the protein CASSPGGWGSYEQYF.

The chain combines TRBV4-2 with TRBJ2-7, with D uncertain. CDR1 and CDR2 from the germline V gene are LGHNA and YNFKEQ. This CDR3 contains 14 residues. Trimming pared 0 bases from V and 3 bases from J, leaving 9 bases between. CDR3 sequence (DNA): TGTGCCAGCAGCCAAGATTTCGGGTTCTACGAGCAGTACTTC. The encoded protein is CASSQDFGFYEQYF.

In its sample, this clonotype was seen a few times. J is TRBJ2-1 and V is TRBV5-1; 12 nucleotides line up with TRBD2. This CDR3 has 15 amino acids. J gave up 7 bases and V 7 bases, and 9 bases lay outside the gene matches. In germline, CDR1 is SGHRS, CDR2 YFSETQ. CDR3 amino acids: CASAFLAGGPNEQFF. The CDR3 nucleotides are TGCGCCAGCGCCTTTCTAGCGGGGGGGCCGAATGAGCAGTTCTTC.

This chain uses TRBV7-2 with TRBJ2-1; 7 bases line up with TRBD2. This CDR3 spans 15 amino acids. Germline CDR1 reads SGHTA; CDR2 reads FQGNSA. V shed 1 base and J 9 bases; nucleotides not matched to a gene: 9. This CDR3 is CASSLEAVLAGEQFF. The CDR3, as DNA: TGTGCCAGCAGCTTAGAGGCGGTTTTAGCGGGTGAGCAGTTCTTC.

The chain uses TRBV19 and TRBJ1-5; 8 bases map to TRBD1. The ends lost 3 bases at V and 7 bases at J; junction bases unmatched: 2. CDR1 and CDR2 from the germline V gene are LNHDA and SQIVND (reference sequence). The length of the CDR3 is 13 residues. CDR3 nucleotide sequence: TGTGCCAGTAGTATGGACAGGGTGCAGCCCCAGCATTTT. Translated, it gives CASSMDRVQPQHF.

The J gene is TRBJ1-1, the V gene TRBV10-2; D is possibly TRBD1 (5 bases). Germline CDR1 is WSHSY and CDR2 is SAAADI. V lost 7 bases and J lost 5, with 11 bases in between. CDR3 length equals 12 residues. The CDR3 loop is CASNPGSTEAFF. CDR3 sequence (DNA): TGCGCCAGCAATCCAGGGAGTACTGAAGCTTTCTTT.

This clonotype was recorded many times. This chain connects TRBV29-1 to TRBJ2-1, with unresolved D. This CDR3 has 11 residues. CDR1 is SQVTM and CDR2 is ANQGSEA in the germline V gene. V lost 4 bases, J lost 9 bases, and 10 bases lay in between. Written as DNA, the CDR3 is TGCAGCGTTGGGGCAGGCGGTGAGCAGTTCTTC. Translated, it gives CSVGAGGEQFF.

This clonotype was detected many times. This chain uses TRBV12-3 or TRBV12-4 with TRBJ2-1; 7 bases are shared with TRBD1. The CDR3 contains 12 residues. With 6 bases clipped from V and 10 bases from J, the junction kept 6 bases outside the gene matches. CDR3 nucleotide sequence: TGTGCCAGCAGCCCTGACAGGGTGGAGCAGTTCTTC. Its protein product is CASSPDRVEQFF.

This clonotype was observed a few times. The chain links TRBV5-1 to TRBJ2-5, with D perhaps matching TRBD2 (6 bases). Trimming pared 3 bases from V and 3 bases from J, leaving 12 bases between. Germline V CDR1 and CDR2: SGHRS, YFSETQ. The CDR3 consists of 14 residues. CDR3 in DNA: TGCGCCAGCAGCTACCGGGACTCAAAAGAGACCCAGTACTTC. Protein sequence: CASSYRDSKETQYF.

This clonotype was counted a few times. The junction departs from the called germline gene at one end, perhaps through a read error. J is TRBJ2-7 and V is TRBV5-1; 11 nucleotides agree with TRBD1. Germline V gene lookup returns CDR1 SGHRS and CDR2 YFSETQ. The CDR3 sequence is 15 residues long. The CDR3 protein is CASSLRTGGSNEQYF. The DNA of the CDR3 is TGCGCCAGCAGCTTAAGGACAGGGGGCTCCAACGAGCAGTACTTC.

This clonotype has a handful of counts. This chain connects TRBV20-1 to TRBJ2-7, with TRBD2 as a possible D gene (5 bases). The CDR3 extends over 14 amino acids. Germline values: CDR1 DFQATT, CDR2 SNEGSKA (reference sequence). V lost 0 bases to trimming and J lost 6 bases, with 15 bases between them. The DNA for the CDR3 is TGCAGTGCTAGAGATTCGGGGAGCCGAGGCGAGCAGTACTTC. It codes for CSARDSGSRGEQYF.

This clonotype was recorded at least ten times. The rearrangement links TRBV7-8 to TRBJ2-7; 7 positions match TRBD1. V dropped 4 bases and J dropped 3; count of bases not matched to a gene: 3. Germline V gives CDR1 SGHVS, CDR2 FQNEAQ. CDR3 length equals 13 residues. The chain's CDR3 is CASSSRTGYEQYF. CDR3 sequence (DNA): TGTGCCAGCAGCTCTCGGACAGGCTACGAGCAGTACTTC.

CDR3 residues: CASSHSGGQTYEQYF. In DNA form, the CDR3 reads TGTGCCAGCAGTCATTCAGGGGGTCAAACCTACGAGCAGTACTTC. The chain couples TRBV7-2 to TRBJ2-7; TRBD1 aligns across 7 bases. The CDR3 extends over 15 amino acids. Per germline, CDR1 SGHTA and CDR2 FQGNSA. V shed 6 bases, J shed 2 bases, and the junction held 10 bases outside the gene matches.

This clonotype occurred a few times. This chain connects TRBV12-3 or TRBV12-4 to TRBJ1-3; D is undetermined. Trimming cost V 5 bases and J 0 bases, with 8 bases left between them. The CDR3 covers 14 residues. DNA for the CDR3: TGTGCCAGCAGTCCCTTTCCCTCTGGAAACACCATATATTTT. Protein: CASSPFPSGNTIYF.

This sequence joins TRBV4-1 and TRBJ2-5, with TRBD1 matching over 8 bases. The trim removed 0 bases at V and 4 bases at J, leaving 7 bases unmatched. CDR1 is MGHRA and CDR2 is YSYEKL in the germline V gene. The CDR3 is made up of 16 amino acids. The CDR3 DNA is TGCGCCAGCAGCCAAGAAGGACAGGGTACATTAGAGACCCAGTACTTC. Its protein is CASSQEGQGTLETQYF.

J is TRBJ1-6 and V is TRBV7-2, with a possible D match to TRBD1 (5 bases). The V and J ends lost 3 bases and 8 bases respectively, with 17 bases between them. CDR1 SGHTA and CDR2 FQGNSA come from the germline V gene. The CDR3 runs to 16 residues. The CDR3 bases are TGTGCCAGCAGCTTCCAGGCGGGACGGCGGGATTCACCCCTCCACTTT. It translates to CASSFQAGRRDSPLHF.

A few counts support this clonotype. The CDR3 protein is CASSLVDEGTYEQYF. In DNA form, the CDR3 reads TGTGCCAGCAGCTTGGTGGATGAGGGCACCTACGAGCAGTACTTC. This chain connects TRBV5-5 to TRBJ2-7, with D perhaps TRBD2 (5 bases). This CDR3 has 15 amino acids. Trimming left V 0 bases short and J 2 bases short, with 12 bases between. Germline V gene data show CDR1 as SGHKS and CDR2 as YYEKEE (reference sequence).

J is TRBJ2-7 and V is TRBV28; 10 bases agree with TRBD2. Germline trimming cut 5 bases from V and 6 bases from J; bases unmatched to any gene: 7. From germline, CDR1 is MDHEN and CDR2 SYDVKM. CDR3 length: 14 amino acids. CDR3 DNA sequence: TGTGCCAGCAGTAGGACTAGCGGCCCCCTCGAGCAGTACTTC. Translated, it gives CASSRTSGPLEQYF.